A single sample gave rise to the 6 T cell receptor beta chains below, sequenced in a study of cytomegalovirus exposure and HLA in healthy donors (dated by TCRdb to 2017 to 2019). Receptor amplification or capture employed the immunoSEQ multiplex PCR assay. For the multiplex PCR, a mixture combining 60 forward primers for TCR Vbeta segments and 13 reverse primers for TCR Jbeta segments was used. TCRdb stores this immuneACCESS table with in-frame sequences only. Part of the clones is absent; in the studies checked, under half of the shortfall reflects unresolved V genes, and no reason is known for the rest. The sample includes tens of thousands of clones, with about 74% observed a single time. Roughly 11% of the sample rests with the top ten. Sequencing was done on a sample of PBMCs. All receptors derive from a human donor in good health.

This clone appeared a few times. This chain uses TRBV6-1 with TRBJ2-1; 10 bases are a match to TRBD2. The CDR3 sequence is 16 residues long. The V segment lost 4 bases and the J segment 7 bases; nucleotides outside the gene matches: 10. The V gene's germline CDR1 is MNHNS and CDR2 SASEGT. The CDR3 nucleotides are TGTGCCAGCAGTGTCCTAGCGGGAGATCCGGGGAATGAGCAGTTCTTC. Residues: CASSVLAGDPGNEQFF.

This clone was detected once. The chain is built from TRBV7-8 and TRBJ2-3; 13 nucleotides match TRBD2. Trimming removed 5 bases from V and 2 bases from J; junction bases left unmatched: 16. The CDR3 has 20 amino acids. The germline gives CDR1 SGHVS, CDR2 FQNEAQ. The CDR3 protein is CASSQSRNLLAGGVTDTQYF. In DNA form, the CDR3 reads TGTGCCAGCAGCCAATCCCGGAACCTACTAGCGGGAGGGGTCACAGATACGCAGTATTTT.

J is TRBJ1-2 and V is TRBV6-1, with D possibly TRBD1 on 6 matching bases. Germline lookup yields CDR1 MNHNS and CDR2 SASEGT. Between the trimmed V and J ends, which lost 5 bases and 3 bases, there was a span of 13 bases. This CDR3 contains 14 residues. CDR3 DNA: TGTGCCAGCAGTAGTACGGGGGGCTACTATGGCTACACCTTC. Its translation is CASSSTGGYYGYTF.

The rearrangement joins TRBV18 to TRBJ2-7; TRBD1 matches 12 bases. The V segment lost 3 bases and the J segment 6 bases; nucleotides outside the gene matches: 6. Germline CDR1 reads KGHSH; CDR2 reads LQKENI. This CDR3 contains 15 residues. The CDR3 here is CASSPSGTGGAEQYF. The CDR3 nucleotides are TGTGCCAGCTCACCTTCCGGGACAGGGGGCGCCGAGCAGTACTTC.

The genes are TRBV30 and TRBJ1-2; TRBD1 might be the D (5 bases). The V and J ends lost 4 bases and 7 bases respectively, with 19 bases between them. This CDR3 contains 14 residues. Germline V CDR1 and CDR2: GTSNPN, SVGIG (reference sequence). The CDR3 nucleotides read TGTGCCTGGACCGGGGCGGGGATCCCTAGTGGCTACACCTTC. Translated: CAWTGAGIPSGYTF.

The rearrangement links TRBV9 to TRBJ2-1; 7 nucleotides align to TRBD1. The CDR3 runs to 15 residues. Trimming took 3 bases from V and 1 from J; bases not matched to a gene: 4. Germline V lookup: CDR1 SGDLS, CDR2 YYNGEE. The CDR3 reads CASSATGESYNEQFF. The CDR3 DNA reads as TGTGCCAGCAGCGCAACAGGGGAATCCTACAATGAGCAGTTCTTC.